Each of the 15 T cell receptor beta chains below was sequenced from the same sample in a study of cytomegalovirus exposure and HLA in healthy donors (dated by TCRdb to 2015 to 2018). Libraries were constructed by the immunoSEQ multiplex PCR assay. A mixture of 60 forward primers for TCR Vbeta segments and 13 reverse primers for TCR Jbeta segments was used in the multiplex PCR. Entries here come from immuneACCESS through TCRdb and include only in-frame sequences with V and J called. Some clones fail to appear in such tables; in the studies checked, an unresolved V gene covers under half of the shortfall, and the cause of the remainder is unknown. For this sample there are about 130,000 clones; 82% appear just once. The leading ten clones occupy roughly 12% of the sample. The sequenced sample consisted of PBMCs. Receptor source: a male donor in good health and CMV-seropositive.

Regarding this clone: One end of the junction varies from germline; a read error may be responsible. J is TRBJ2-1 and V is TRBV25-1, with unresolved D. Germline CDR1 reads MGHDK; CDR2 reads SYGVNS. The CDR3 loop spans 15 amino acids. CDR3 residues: CASSILFSSHNEQFF. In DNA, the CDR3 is TGTGCCAGCAGTATCCTCTTCTCCTCCCACAATGAGCAGTTCTTC.

This CDR3 is CSVEDSTGINSYEQYF. In nucleotides, the CDR3 is TGCAGCGTTGAAGATTCGACAGGAATAAACTCCTACGAGCAGTACTTC. The chain joins TRBV29-1 to TRBJ2-7; D is possibly TRBD1 (6 bases). The germline V gene has CDR1 SQVTM and CDR2 ANQGSEA. The CDR3 loop spans 16 amino acids. Trimming stripped 0 bases from V and 0 bases from J, with 15 bases between.

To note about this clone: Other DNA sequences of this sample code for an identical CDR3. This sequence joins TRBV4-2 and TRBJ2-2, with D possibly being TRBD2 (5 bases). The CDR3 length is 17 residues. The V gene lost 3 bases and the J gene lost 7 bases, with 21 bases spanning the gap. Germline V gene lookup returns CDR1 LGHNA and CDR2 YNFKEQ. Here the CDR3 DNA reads TGTGCCAGCAGCCAGGATCCTCCGGGGTCCCGGGGCGGGGAGCTGTTTTTT. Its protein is CASSQDPPGSRGGELFF.

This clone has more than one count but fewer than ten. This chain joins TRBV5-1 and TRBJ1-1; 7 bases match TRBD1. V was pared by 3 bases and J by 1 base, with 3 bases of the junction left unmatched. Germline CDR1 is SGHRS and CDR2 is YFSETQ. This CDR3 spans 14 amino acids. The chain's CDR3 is CASSSGTANTEAFF. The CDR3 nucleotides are TGCGCCAGCAGCTCCGGGACAGCGAACACTGAAGCTTTCTTT.

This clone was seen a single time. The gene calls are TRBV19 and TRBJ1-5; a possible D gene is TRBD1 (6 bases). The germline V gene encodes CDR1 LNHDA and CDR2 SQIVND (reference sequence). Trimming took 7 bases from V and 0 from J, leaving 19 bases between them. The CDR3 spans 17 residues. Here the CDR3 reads CASTARWGGHSNQPQHF. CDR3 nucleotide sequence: TGTGCCAGTACGGCCCGTTGGGGGGGCCATAGCAATCAGCCCCAGCATTTT.

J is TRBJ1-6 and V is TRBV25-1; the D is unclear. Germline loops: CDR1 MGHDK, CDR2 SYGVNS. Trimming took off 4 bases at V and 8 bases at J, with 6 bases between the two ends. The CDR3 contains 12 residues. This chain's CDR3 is CASSATYSPLHF. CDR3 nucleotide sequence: TGTGCCAGCAGTGCGACTTATTCACCCCTCCACTTT.

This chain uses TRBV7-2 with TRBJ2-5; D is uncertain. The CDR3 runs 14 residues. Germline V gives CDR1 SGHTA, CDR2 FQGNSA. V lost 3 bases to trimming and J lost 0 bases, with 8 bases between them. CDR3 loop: CASSFQIHQETQYF. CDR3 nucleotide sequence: TGTGCCAGCAGCTTTCAGATACACCAAGAGACCCAGTACTTC.

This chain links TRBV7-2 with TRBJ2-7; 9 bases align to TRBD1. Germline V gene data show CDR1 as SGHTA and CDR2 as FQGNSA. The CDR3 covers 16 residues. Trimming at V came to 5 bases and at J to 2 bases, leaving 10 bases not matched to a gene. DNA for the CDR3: TGTGCCAGCAGCGCATACGGGACAGGGAAACCCTACGAGCAGTACTTC. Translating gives CASSAYGTGKPYEQYF.

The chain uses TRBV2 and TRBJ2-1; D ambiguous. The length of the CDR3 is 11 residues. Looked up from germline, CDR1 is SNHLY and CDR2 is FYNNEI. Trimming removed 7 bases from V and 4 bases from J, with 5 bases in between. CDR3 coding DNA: TGTGCCAGCAAACTGTACAATGAGCAGTTCTTC. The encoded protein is CASKLYNEQFF.

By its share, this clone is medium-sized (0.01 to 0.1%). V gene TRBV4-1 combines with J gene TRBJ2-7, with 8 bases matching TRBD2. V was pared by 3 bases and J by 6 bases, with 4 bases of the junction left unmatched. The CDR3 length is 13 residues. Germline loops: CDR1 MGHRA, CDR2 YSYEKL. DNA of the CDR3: TGCGCCAGCAGCCATGGGACTAGAACCGAGCAGTACTTC. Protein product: CASSHGTRTEQYF.

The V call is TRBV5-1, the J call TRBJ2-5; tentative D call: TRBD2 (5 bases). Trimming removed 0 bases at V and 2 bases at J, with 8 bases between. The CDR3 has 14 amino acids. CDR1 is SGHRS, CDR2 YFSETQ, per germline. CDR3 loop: CASSLGAGQETQYF. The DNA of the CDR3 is TGCGCCAGCAGCTTGGGTGCGGGTCAAGAGACCCAGTACTTC.

This CDR3 reads CASSGTSGRSNNEQFF. The DNA of the CDR3 is TGTGCCAGCAGCGGGACTAGCGGGAGGAGTAACAATGAGCAGTTCTTC. The V call is TRBV2, the J call TRBJ2-1; 15 nucleotides match TRBD2. The CDR3 contains 16 residues. Germline trimming cut 6 bases from V and 5 bases from J; bases unmatched to any gene: 5. The germline V gene has CDR1 SNHLY and CDR2 FYNNEI.

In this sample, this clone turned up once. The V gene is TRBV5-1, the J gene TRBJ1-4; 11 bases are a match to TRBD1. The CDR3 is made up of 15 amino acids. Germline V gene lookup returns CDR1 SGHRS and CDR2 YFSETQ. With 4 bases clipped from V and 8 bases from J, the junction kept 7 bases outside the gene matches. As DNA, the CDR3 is TGCGCCAGCAGCCCCCGGGACAGGGGGGCCGAAAAACTGTTTTTT. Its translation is CASSPRDRGAEKLFF.

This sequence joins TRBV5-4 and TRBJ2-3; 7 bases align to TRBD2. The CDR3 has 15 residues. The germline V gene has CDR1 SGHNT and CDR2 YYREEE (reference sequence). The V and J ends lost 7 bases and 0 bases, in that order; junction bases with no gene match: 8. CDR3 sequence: CASRRVTSSTDTQYF. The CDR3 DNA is TGTGCCAGCCGCAGAGTGACTAGCAGCACAGATACGCAGTATTTT.

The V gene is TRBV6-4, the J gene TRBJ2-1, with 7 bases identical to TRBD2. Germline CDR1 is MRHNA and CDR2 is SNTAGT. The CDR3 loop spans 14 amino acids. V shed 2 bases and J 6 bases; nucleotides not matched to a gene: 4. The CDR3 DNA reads TGTGCCAGCAGTGACGGAGGCGGGAGCAATGAGCAGTTCTTC. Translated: CASSDGGGSNEQFF.